The 8 T cell receptor beta chains below come from one sample, sequenced in a study of monozygotic twins with inflammatory bowel disease. TCRdb re-called the 5' RACE reads, yielding one record per CDR3 amino acid sequence without DNA. The listing contains about 330,000 distinct CDR3 sequences. The sample consisted of blood. These receptors all come from a human donor with ulcerative colitis or Crohn's disease, or a healthy co-twin of an affected twin (not recorded which).

The chain carries TRBV12-3 or TRBV12-4 and TRBJ2-7. This CDR3 contains 15 residues. The CDR3 sequence is CASSLRSGSSYEQYF.

The chain links TRBV7-2 to TRBJ2-3; lacking DNA, the TRBD1 call made by TCRdb goes unchecked. CDR3 size: 14 residues. Germline V CDR1 and CDR2: SGHTA, FQGNSA. The chain's CDR3 is CASSSTTQGDTQYF.

V is TRBV7-8 and J is TRBJ2-5. The length of the CDR3 is 13 residues. CDR1 is SGHVS, CDR2 FQNEAQ, per germline. CDR3 amino acids: CASSLGDWETQYF.

The gene calls are TRBV20-1 and TRBJ2-7; absent DNA, TCRdb's TRBD1 call cannot be checked. CDR1 DFQATT and CDR2 SNEGSKA come from the germline V gene (reference sequence). This CDR3 is 14 amino acids long. The CDR3 reads CSAPPAGRPYEQYF.

The genes are TRBV7-9 and TRBJ2-2; TCRdb's assignment of TRBD1 cannot be checked, as there is no DNA. The CDR3 sequence is 16 residues long. Germline V gene lookup returns CDR1 SEHNR and CDR2 FQNEAQ (reference sequence). This CDR3 reads CASSPTTGGNTGELFF.

The gene calls are TRBV7-8 and TRBJ1-1; TCRdb's assignment of TRBD1 cannot be checked, as there is no DNA. The CDR3 totals 13 residues. CDR1 and CDR2 (germline): SGHVS, FQNEAQ. This CDR3 is CASRDPGTDEAFF.

The chain carries TRBV12-3 or TRBV12-4 and TRBJ1-1. CDR3 length: 15 amino acids. CDR3 sequence reads: CASSSGSQENTEAFF.

The chain employs TRBV6-5 and TRBJ1-1; checking the TCRdb D call of TRBD1 is not possible without DNA. The germline V gene has CDR1 MNHEY and CDR2 SVGAGI. This CDR3 spans 14 amino acids. The CDR3: CASSYSDGGTEAFF.